The present T cell receptor (beta chain) was sequenced within a study of blood T cells in healthy people across ages. Study-level findings and limits: In long-lived donors, naive CD4+ cell counts and diversity exceeded those of aged donors. TCR beta diversity per million T cells fell roughly linearly with age.

V shed 2 bases and J shed 0 bases, with 12 bases lying between them. From germline, CDR1 is SNHLY and CDR2 FYNNEI. The CDR3 contains 16 residues. A second 7 to 11 cycle PCR used barcoded and J-beta primers. Template switching added a 12-random-nucleotide identifier to every cDNA molecule. A minimum of 3 million CDR3-containing paired-end reads was obtained for each sample. In TCRdb, the 5' RACE reads were re-called with MiXCR into one record per CDR3 protein. Here the sample spans roughly 700,000 distinct CDR3 sequences, around half being singletons. Worth noting for this clonotype: The antigen is undetermined.

The chain uses TRBV2 and TRBJ2-3; D gene unclear. Sequencing input: blood. The receptor was derived from a woman aged 60-75 years in good health. The CDR3 DNA is TGTGCCAGCAGTGAACAGGTCAGGCGGAGCACAGATACGCAGTATTTT. Protein: CASSEQVRRSTDTQYF.